The subject of this entry is one TCR beta chain. These data belong to a study of blood T cell repertoires in COVID-19. The wider study: Samples came from the United States, Italy and Spain, spanning acute and convalescent COVID-19. T cells, B-cell-depleted T cells, or PBMCs supplied cDNA or gDNA.

V lost 6 bases to trimming and J lost 5 bases, with 13 bases between them. Germline CDR1 MNHEY, CDR2 SVGAGI. There are 13 residues in the CDR3. In the authors' methods: The assay estimated nucleated cells by amplifying reference gene primers. The data were produced by immunoSEQ multiplex PCR, yet TCRdb's version contains in-frame clones alone and is incomplete. From that table come the V and J calls and clone size; the DNA was used to work out D and trimming. The top ten clones hold 4% to 5.5% of a sample with roughly 120,000 clones, approximately 90% of them seen once. This TCR came from a woman in her forties or fifties with acute or convalescent COVID-19. Sample: peripheral blood. The genes are TRBV6-5 and TRBJ2-5; a possible D gene is TRBD1 (6 bases). The CDR3 bases are TGTGCCAGCAGAACAGGGAATGTCGAGACCCAGTACTTC. Protein product: CASRTGNVETQYF.